Listed below are T cell receptor beta chains from one sample, sequenced in a study of siplizumab effects on memory and regulatory T cells. TCRdb keeps only in-frame clones here, not all; method: immunoSEQ multiplex PCR. The table has some 73,000 clones, 93% seen once. Sequenced input: CD8+ T cells sorted from blood. All receptors come from a human donor in good health. CDR3s include the opening cysteine and the closing phenylalanine or tryptophan. A D gene is named only where the DNA matches it firmly. Only part of the rows carry a size: once, few, many, or a class if the clone is expanded.

abundance: NA
j_gene: TRBJ2-3
d_gene: NA
v_gene: TRBV9
CDR3aa: CASSVEDPDTQYF
CDR3nt: TGTGCCAGCAGCGTAGAGGACCCAGATACGCAGTATTTT

abundance: NA
j_gene: TRBJ2-7
d_gene: NA
v_gene: TRBV4-1
CDR3aa: CASSCRPASPYVYEQYF
CDR3nt: TGCGCCAGCAGCTGTCGCCCGGCTTCCCCCTATGTATACGAGCAGTACTTC

abundance: NA
j_gene: TRBJ2-1
d_gene: TRBD2
v_gene: TRBV19
CDR3aa: CASSMGLAGLNEQFF
CDR3nt: TGTGCCAGTAGTATGGGACTAGCGGGCCTCAATGAGCAGTTCTTC

abundance: NA
j_gene: TRBJ2-1
d_gene: TRBD2
v_gene: TRBV7-8
CDR3aa: CASSPPGGLREQFF
CDR3nt: TGTGCCAGCAGCCCGCCGGGGGGGCTTCGAGAGCAGTTCTTC

abundance: NA
j_gene: TRBJ2-2
d_gene: NA
v_gene: TRBV4-2
CDR3aa: CASSQDWATGYTGELFF
CDR3nt: TGTGCCAGCAGCCAAGATTGGGCAACCGGGTACACCGGGGAGCTGTTTTTT

abundance: NA
j_gene: TRBJ1-1
d_gene: TRBD1
v_gene: TRBV2
CDR3aa: CASSARTGTMNTEAFF
CDR3nt: TGTGCCAGCAGTGCCCGGACAGGGACTATGAACACTGAAGCTTTCTTT

abundance: NA
j_gene: TRBJ2-5
d_gene: NA
v_gene: TRBV10-2
CDR3aa: CASSEPTQRETQYF
CDR3nt: TGCGCCAGCAGTGAGCCCACGCAGAGAGAGACCCAGTACTTC

abundance: NA
j_gene: TRBJ2-2
d_gene: TRBD2
v_gene: TRBV4-1
CDR3aa: CASSQDGSGGTGELFF
CDR3nt: TGCGCCAGCAGCCAAGACGGCAGCGGGGGCACCGGGGAGCTGTTTTTT

abundance: NA
j_gene: TRBJ2-7
d_gene: TRBD1
v_gene: TRBV9
CDR3aa: CASSPGSDRGREQYF
CDR3nt: TGTGCCAGCAGCCCGGGGTCGGACAGGGGTCGCGAGCAGTACTTC

abundance: NA
j_gene: TRBJ2-5
d_gene: TRBD2
v_gene: TRBV13
CDR3aa: CASRQRGSQETQYF
CDR3nt: TGTGCCAGCAGACAGCGGGGGTCCCAAGAGACCCAGTACTTC

abundance: NA
j_gene: TRBJ1-5
d_gene: NA
v_gene: TRBV28
CDR3aa: CASGYQPQHF
CDR3nt: TGTGCCAGCGGCTATCAGCCCCAGCATTTT

abundance: NA
j_gene: TRBJ2-1
d_gene: NA
v_gene: TRBV7-7
CDR3aa: CASSLDESSYNEQFF
CDR3nt: TGTGCCAGCAGCTTAGACGAGAGCTCCTACAATGAGCAGTTCTTC

abundance: NA
j_gene: TRBJ2-7
d_gene: TRBD2
v_gene: TRBV19
CDR3aa: CASSIGSGGPYEQYF
CDR3nt: TGTGCCAGTAGTATTGGTAGCGGGGGGCCCTACGAGCAGTACTTC

abundance: NA
j_gene: TRBJ1-5
d_gene: NA
v_gene: TRBV4-2
CDR3aa: CASSQDIQSNQPQHF
CDR3nt: TGTGCCAGCAGCCAAGATATACAGAGCAATCAGCCCCAGCATTTT

abundance: NA
j_gene: TRBJ2-1
d_gene: TRBD2
v_gene: TRBV6-1
CDR3aa: CASSASGGGFDEQFF
CDR3nt: TGTGCCAGCAGTGCTAGCGGGGGGGGGTTTGATGAGCAGTTCTTC

abundance: once
j_gene: TRBJ2-1
d_gene: TRBD1
v_gene: TRBV7-9
CDR3aa: CASSPIQGTIDNEQFF
CDR3nt: TGTGCCAGCAGCCCCATACAGGGGACCATTGACAATGAGCAGTTCTTC

abundance: NA
j_gene: TRBJ2-7
d_gene: TRBD1
v_gene: TRBV7-6
CDR3aa: CASSLGQVAYEQYF
CDR3nt: TGTGCCAGCAGCTTGGGACAGGTTGCCTACGAGCAGTACTTC

abundance: NA
j_gene: TRBJ1-6
d_gene: NA
v_gene: TRBV5-4
CDR3aa: CASSPVGENSPLHF
CDR3nt: TGTGCCAGCAGCCCCGTGGGGGAGAACTCACCCCTCCACTTT